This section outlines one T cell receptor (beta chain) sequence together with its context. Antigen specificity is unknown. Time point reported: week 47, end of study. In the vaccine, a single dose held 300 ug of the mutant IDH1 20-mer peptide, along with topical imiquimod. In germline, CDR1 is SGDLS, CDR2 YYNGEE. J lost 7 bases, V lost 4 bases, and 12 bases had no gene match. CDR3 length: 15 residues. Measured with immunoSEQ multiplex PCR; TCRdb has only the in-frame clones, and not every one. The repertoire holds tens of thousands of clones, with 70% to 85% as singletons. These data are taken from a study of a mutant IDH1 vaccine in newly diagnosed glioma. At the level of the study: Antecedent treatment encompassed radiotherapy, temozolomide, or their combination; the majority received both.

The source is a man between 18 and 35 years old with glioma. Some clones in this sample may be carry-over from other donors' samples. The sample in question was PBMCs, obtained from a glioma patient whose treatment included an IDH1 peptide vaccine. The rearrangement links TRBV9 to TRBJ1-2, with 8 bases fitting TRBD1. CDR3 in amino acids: CASSRDRTHRGGYTF. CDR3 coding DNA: TGTGCCAGCAGCCGGGACAGGACTCATAGGGGTGGCTACACCTTC.